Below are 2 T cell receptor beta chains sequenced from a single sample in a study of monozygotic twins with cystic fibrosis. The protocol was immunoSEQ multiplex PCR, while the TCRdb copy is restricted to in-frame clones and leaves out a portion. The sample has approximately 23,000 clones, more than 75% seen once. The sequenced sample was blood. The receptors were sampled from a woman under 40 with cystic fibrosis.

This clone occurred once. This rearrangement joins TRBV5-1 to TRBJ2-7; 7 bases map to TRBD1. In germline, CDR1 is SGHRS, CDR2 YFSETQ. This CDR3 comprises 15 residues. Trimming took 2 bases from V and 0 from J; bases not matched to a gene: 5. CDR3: CASSFRTGGSYEQYF. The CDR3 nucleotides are TGCGCCAGCAGCTTCCGGACAGGAGGCTCCTACGAGCAGTACTTC. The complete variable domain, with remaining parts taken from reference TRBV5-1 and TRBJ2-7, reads KAGVTQTPRYLIKTRGQQVTLSCSPISGHRSVSWYQQTPGQGLQFLFEYFSETQRNKGNFPGRFSGRQFSNSRSEMNVSTLELGDSALYLCASSFRTGGSYEQYFGPGTRLTVT.

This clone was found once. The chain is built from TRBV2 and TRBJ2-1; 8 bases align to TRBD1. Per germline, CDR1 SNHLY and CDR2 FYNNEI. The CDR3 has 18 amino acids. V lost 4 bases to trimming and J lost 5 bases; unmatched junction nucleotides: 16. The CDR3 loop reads CASSVQVDHRGVNNEQFF. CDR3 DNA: TGTGCCAGCAGTGTGCAGGTGGACCACAGGGGGGTAAACAATGAGCAGTTCTTC.